Sequencing of this T cell receptor (beta chain) was carried out in a study of CD8 T cells in Susac syndrome. As for the study in general: Among the sequenced Susac syndrome patients, over five had active disease while eight or nine were in remission.

Random hexamers were used to reverse transcribe about 0.5 to 1 ug of RNA. Each CDR3 protein is one row after TCRdb ran MiXCR on the immunoSEQ multiplex PCR reads. The data show about 100,000 distinct CDR3 sequences, approximately 95% seen once. CDR1 is MNHNY and CDR2 is SVGAGI in the germline V gene (reference sequence). V was cut by 4 bases and J by 6 bases, with 6 bases left in between. The CDR3 sequence is 11 residues long. A few counts support this clonotype. This chain connects TRBV6-6 to TRBJ1-2; D is ambiguous. The clonotype comes from a human donor with Susac syndrome. The sequencing input was CD8+ T cells from PBMCs. The chain's CDR3 is CASSFAHGYTF. The CDR3 DNA sequence: TGTGCCAGCAGTTTCGCTCATGGCTACACCTTC.